This T cell receptor (beta chain) was obtained from a study of shared clonotypes between healthy human individuals. The overall study: Researchers assigned three CD4 naive, three CD4 memory, two CD8 naive and one CD8 memory plate to each donor.

V lost 1 base and J lost 5; bases outside the gene matches: 3. The CDR3 length is 14 residues. Per the germline V gene, CDR1 is SGHRS and CDR2 is YFSETQ. Produced via immunoSEQ multiplex PCR; TCRdb's table is partial and in-frame only. The sample has 200,000 to 250,000 clones, approximately 65% seen once. All the donors were Caucasian adults who lived in Nashville, Tennessee. V and J are TRBV5-1 and TRBJ1-1, with 9 bases identical to TRBD1. Sequencing was performed on memory CD4+ T cells sorted from blood. Specified subset: CD45RA-negative fraction. This sequence originates from a man aged 30-40 years in good health. For the CDR3, the DNA is TGCGCCAGCAGCTTGTGGACAGGGGCTACTGAAGCTTTCTTT. It codes for CASSLWTGATEAFF.